Detailed here is one T cell receptor (beta chain). The assay was immunoSEQ multiplex PCR, and TCRdb's table has in-frame clones only and misses some. The table includes nearly 80,000 clones, 85% to 95% detected once. The data were taken from a study of technical replicates of blood from several donors. V lost 2 bases to trimming and J lost 3 bases, with 4 bases between them. The length of the CDR3 is 12 residues. Germline-derived CDR1 and CDR2 are MNHNS and SASEGT. The receptor's source is a human donor in good health. The V call is TRBV6-1, the J call TRBJ1-2; no clear D gene. Input material: T cells isolated from PBMCs. The CDR3 coding sequence is TGTGCCAGCAGTGAAATAGACTATGGCTACACCTTC. Residues: CASSEIDYGYTF.